This T cell receptor beta chain stems from a study of blood T cell repertoires in COVID-19. Germline CDR1 reads SGHNT; CDR2 reads YYREEE (reference sequence). V lost 6 bases, J lost 4 bases, and 9 bases stayed unmatched. The CDR3 has 15 amino acids. Produced via immunoSEQ multiplex PCR; TCRdb's table is partial and in-frame only. The sample includes 130,000 to 150,000 clones, 75% to 85% of them seen just once. Sequencing used peripheral blood. The sequence was obtained from a man aged 55-75 years with active or convalescent COVID-19. The gene calls are TRBV5-4 and TRBJ1-1, with 10 bases aligning to TRBD1. CDR3 in DNA: TGTGCCAGCACAAGACAGGGGGCGAGAGGCACTGAAGCTTTCTTT. Encoded protein: CASTRQGARGTEAFF.